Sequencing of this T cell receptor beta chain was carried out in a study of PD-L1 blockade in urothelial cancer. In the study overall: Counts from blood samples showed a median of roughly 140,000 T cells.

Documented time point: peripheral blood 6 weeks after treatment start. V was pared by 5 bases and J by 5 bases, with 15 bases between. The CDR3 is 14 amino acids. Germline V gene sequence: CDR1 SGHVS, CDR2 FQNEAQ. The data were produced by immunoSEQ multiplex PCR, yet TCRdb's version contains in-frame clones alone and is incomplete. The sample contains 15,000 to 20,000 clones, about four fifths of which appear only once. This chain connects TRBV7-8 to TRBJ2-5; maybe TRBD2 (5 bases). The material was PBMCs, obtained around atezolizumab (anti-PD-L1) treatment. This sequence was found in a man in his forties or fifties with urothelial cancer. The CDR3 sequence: CASSPMNTGETQYF. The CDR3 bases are TGTGCCAGCAGCCCGATGAATACGGGGGAGACCCAGTACTTC. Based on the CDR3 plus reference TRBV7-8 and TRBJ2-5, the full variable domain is GAGVSQSPRYKVAKRGQDVALRCDPISGHVSLFWYQQALGQGPEFLTYFQNEAQLDKSGLPSDRFFAERPEGSVSTLKIQRTQQEDSAVYLCASSPMNTGETQYFGPGTRLLVL.